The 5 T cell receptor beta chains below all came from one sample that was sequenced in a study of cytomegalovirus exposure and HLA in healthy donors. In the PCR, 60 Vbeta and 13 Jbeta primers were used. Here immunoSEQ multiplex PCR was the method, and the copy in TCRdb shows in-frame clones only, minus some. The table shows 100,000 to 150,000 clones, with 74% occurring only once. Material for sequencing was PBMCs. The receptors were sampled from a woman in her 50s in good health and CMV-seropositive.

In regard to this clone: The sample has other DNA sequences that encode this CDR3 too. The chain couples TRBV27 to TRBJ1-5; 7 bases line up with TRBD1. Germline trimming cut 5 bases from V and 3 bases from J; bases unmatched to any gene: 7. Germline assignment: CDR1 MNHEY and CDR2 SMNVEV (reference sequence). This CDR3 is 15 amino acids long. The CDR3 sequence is CASSPLDRLNQPQHF. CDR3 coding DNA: TGTGCCAGCAGTCCACTGGACAGGCTCAATCAGCCCCAGCATTTT.

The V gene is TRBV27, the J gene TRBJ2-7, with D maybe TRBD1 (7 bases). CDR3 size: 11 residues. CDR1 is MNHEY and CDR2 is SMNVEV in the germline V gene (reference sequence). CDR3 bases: TGTGTCTCCAGGGGGGACTACGAGCAGTACTTC. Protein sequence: CVSRGDYEQYF.

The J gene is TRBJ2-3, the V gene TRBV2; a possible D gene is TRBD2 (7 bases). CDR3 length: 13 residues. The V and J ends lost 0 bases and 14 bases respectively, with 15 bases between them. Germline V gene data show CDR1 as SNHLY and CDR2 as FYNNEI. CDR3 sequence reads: CASSEALAADRYF. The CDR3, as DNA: TGTGCCAGCAGTGAAGCGCTAGCGGCGGACAGGTATTTT.

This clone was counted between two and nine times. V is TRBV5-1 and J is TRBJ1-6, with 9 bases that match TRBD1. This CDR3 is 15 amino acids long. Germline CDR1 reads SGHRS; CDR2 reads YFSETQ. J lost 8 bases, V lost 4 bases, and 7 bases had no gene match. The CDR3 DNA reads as TGCGCCAGCAGCGAACAGGGGGCTAGGGATTCACCCCTCCACTTT. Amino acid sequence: CASSEQGARDSPLHF.

In DNA form, the CDR3 reads TGTGCCAGCAGCTTTGAAGGAGGGTCCGGGGAGCTGTTTTTT. Translating it yields CASSFEGGSGELFF. The chain uses TRBV5-6 and TRBJ2-2, with a possible D match to TRBD2 (6 bases). Germline V gives CDR1 SGHDT, CDR2 YYEEEE. The CDR3 spans 14 residues. Trimming shortened V by 2 bases and J by 6 bases, and 11 bases separated the two germline ends.